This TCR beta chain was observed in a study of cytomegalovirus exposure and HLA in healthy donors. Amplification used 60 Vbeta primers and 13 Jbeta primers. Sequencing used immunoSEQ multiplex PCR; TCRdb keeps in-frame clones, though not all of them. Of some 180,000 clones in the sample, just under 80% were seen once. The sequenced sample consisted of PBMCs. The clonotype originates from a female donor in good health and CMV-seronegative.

The CDR3 loop is CASSSPLVEGGYTF. CDR3 in DNA: TGCGCCAGCAGCTCCCCTCTGGTCGAGGGAGGCTACACCTTC. The chain recombines TRBV4-1 with TRBJ1-2; D remains ambiguous. Germline lookup yields CDR1 MGHRA and CDR2 YSYEKL. CDR3 length: 14 residues. Trimming pared 5 bases from V and 8 bases from J, leaving 18 bases between.